These 28 T cell receptor beta chains share one sample of origin, sequenced in a study of cytomegalovirus exposure and HLA in healthy donors (dated by TCRdb to 2016 to 2017). Libraries came from the immunoSEQ multiplex PCR assay. In its TCRdb copy, this immuneACCESS table keeps in-frame sequences only and misses some clones. Where compared with another copy, unresolved V genes explain less than half of these, and the others have no known cause. This sample lists about 200,000 clones; roughly 80% were detected once. 5.5% to 6.5% of the sample rests with the top ten. Sequenced sample: PBMCs. Receptors were obtained from a woman between 18 and 29 years old in good health and CMV-seronegative.

This clone was detected a few times. This chain uses TRBV12-5 with TRBJ2-1, with D possibly matching TRBD2 (6 bases). From germline, CDR1 is LGHNT and CDR2 FRNRAP. CDR3 length: 19 amino acids. V was trimmed by 2 bases and J by 2 bases, leaving 22 bases between them. The CDR3, as DNA: TGTGCTAGTGGTTTGAGTAGTAGGGGACTGACCCCAACCTACAATGAGCAGTTCTTC. This sequence encodes CASGLSSRGLTPTYNEQFF.

The rearrangement joins TRBV11-2 to TRBJ2-1; 8 positions agree with TRBD2. The V gene's germline CDR1 is SGHAT and CDR2 FQNNGV. V dropped 1 base and J dropped 7; count of bases not matched to a gene: 6. The CDR3 covers 15 residues. The CDR3 DNA follows: TGTGCCAGCAGCTTAGCAGACGGGACTAGAAATGAGCAGTTCTTC. Translated: CASSLADGTRNEQFF.

The V call is TRBV9, the J call TRBJ2-1; 8 bases fit TRBD1. The germline gives CDR1 SGDLS, CDR2 YYNGEE. Trimming removed 0 bases from V and 4 bases from J; junction bases left unmatched: 18. This CDR3 has 20 amino acids. The CDR3 loop reads CASSVASGIGVGQGYNEQFF. CDR3 DNA sequence: TGTGCCAGCAGCGTAGCTTCAGGGATCGGTGTTGGACAGGGTTACAATGAGCAGTTCTTC.

The gene calls are TRBV2 and TRBJ2-3, with 15 bases that match TRBD2. The J segment lost 6 bases and the V segment lost 10 bases, leaving 5 bases of the junction unmatched. Per germline, CDR1 SNHLY and CDR2 FYNNEI. This CDR3 has 14 residues. The CDR3 protein is CAIRTSGREDTQYF. The CDR3 DNA reads TGTGCCATCCGGACTAGCGGGAGGGAGGATACGCAGTATTTT.

This clone came up a few times. This chain links TRBV11-2 with TRBJ1-2, with 8 bases that match TRBD1. The ends lost 1 base at V and 4 bases at J; junction bases unmatched: 2. The V gene's germline CDR1 is SGHAT and CDR2 FQNNGV. CDR3 length equals 14 residues. This chain's CDR3 is CASSLVDRGYGYTF. CDR3 nucleotide sequence: TGTGCCAGCAGCTTAGTTGACAGGGGCTATGGCTACACCTTC.

This CDR3 is CAWILQGVGNTIYF. CDR3 nucleotides: TGTGCCTGGATTCTCCAGGGAGTTGGAAACACCATATATTTT. The rearrangement links TRBV30 to TRBJ1-3; TRBD1 might be the D (5 bases). Germline V gives CDR1 GTSNPN, CDR2 SVGIG (reference sequence). V was shortened by 4 bases and J by 3 bases, with 13 bases between the two germline ends. The CDR3 contains 14 residues. Full variable domain (outside the CDR3, taken from reference TRBV30 and TRBJ1-3): SQTIHQWPATLVQPVGSPLSLECTVEGTSNPNLYWYRQAAGRGLQLLFYSVGIGQISSEVPQNLSASRPQDRQFILSSKKLLLSDSGFYLCAWILQGVGNTIYFGEGSWLTVV.

The gene calls are TRBV4-2 and TRBJ2-3; 7 positions match TRBD2. V shed 4 bases, J shed 6 bases, and the junction held 13 bases outside the gene matches. This CDR3 contains 16 residues. Per germline, CDR1 LGHNA and CDR2 YNFKEQ. The CDR3 spells CASSRELARPGDTQYF. The CDR3 DNA sequence: TGTGCCAGCAGCCGAGAACTAGCGCGACCTGGGGATACGCAGTATTTT.

The chain is built from TRBV7-6 and TRBJ2-4; 7 bases line up with TRBD2. This CDR3 is built from 15 residues. Trimming removed 3 bases from V and 0 bases from J; junction bases left unmatched: 2. From germline, CDR1 is SGHVS and CDR2 FNYEAQ. CDR3 loop: CASSFSSGAKNIQYF. CDR3 bases: TGTGCCAGCAGCTTTTCTAGCGGAGCCAAAAACATTCAGTACTTC.

Only one count was recorded for this clone. CDR3 nucleotides: TGCGCCAGCAGTGTTACCACATCCCGTGAAGCTTTCTTT. This translates into CASSVTTSREAFF. The chain combines TRBV10-2 with TRBJ1-1; D ambiguous. Germline CDR1 WSHSY, CDR2 SAAADI. V was pared by 4 bases and J by 7 bases, with 13 bases between. CDR3 length equals 13 residues.

The gene calls are TRBV27 and TRBJ2-1; D ambiguous. The length of the CDR3 is 14 residues. V was shortened by 6 bases and J by 1 base, with 10 bases between the two germline ends. Germline CDR1 MNHEY, CDR2 SMNVEV (reference sequence). Here the CDR3 DNA reads TGTGCCAGCAGGGTGCAGGCTTCCTACAATGAGCAGTTCTTC. As protein: CASRVQASYNEQFF.

This clone was seen a few times. The rearrangement joins TRBV10-3 to TRBJ1-5; unclear D gene. The germline CDR1 and CDR2 sequences are ENHRY and SYGVKD. The CDR3 contains 14 residues. V was pared by 0 bases and J by 5 bases, with 8 bases between. The CDR3 DNA is TGTGCCATCAGTGAGTCCGAGGAGCATCAGCCCCAGCATTTT. It encodes CAISESEEHQPQHF.

The table lists this clone with a few counts. The chain recombines TRBV5-1 with TRBJ1-1; D gene unclear. The germline V gene has CDR1 SGHRS and CDR2 YFSETQ. CDR3 length: 13 amino acids. The V and J ends lost 4 bases and 2 bases respectively, with 9 bases between them. CDR3 DNA: TGCGCCAGCAGCCCGAGCGTCAACACTGAAGCTTTCTTT. It codes for CASSPSVNTEAFF.

The chain couples TRBV11-3 to TRBJ1-5; D gene uncertain. The CDR3 is 15 amino acids. Germline V CDR1 and CDR2: SGHNT, YENEEA. V was cut by 6 bases and J by 7 bases, with 19 bases left in between. The CDR3 protein is CASRQSRIPVQPQHF. CDR3 DNA: TGTGCCAGCAGACAGTCCCGGATTCCTGTGCAGCCCCAGCATTTT.

For the CDR3, the DNA is TGTGCCAGCAGCCGTGACAGGCCAGTTTACTCCTACGAGCAGTACTTC. Protein sequence: CASSRDRPVYSYEQYF. The chain joins TRBV6-6 to TRBJ2-7, with a tentative D call TRBD1 (6 bases). V lost 6 bases and J 0 bases, leaving 18 bases between the germline ends. The germline V gene has CDR1 MNHNY and CDR2 SVGAGI (reference sequence). The CDR3 has 16 amino acids.

This clone has more than one count but fewer than ten. The rearrangement joins TRBV7-2 to TRBJ2-2, with TRBD2 matching 9 bases. From germline, CDR1 is SGHTA and CDR2 FQGNSA. The CDR3 covers 16 residues. V shed 8 bases, J shed 6 bases, and the junction held 13 bases outside the gene matches. CDR3 coding DNA: TGTGCCAGCGTGCCGCTAGCGGGATTCCCTTCCGGGGAGCTGTTTTTT. It yields the protein CASVPLAGFPSGELFF. Variable domain in full (rest from reference TRBV7-2 and TRBJ2-2): GAGVSQSPSNKVTEKGKDVELRCDPISGHTALYWYRQSLGQGLEFLIYFQGNSAPDKSGLPSDRFSAERTGGSVSTLTIQRTQQEDSAVYLCASVPLAGFPSGELFFGEGSRLTVL.

The V and J genes are TRBV5-4 and TRBJ1-1; 7 nucleotides line up with TRBD1. Germline values: CDR1 SGHNT, CDR2 YYREEE (reference sequence). V shed 2 bases, J shed 1 base, and the junction held 5 bases outside the gene matches. The CDR3 consists of 15 residues. The CDR3, as DNA: TGTGCCAGCAGCTTTACAGGGGCGTCGAACACTGAAGCTTTCTTT. Translation: CASSFTGASNTEAFF.

The chain's CDR3 is CASSHTSLSYEQYF. Here the CDR3 DNA reads TGTGCCAGCAGCCATACCAGCCTCTCCTACGAGCAGTACTTC. This sequence joins TRBV4-2 and TRBJ2-7; no clear D gene. V lost 3 bases to trimming and J lost 0 bases, with 9 bases between them. Germline lookup yields CDR1 LGHNA and CDR2 YNFKEQ. CDR3 size: 14 residues.

Only a few counts were recorded for this clone. The chain employs TRBV30 and TRBJ2-5; 8 positions match TRBD1. The V gene's germline CDR1 is GTSNPN and CDR2 SVGIG (reference sequence). CDR3 length: 13 residues. Trimming cost V 8 bases and J 1 base; bases outside gene matches: 6. CDR3 nucleotide sequence: TGTGCCGGGGACAGGACAGGCCAAGAGACCCAGTACTTC. This translates into CAGDRTGQETQYF. Using reference TRBV30 and TRBJ2-5 for the parts outside the CDR3, the full variable domain is SQTIHQWPATLVQPVGSPLSLECTVEGTSNPNLYWYRQAAGRGLQLLFYSVGIGQISSEVPQNLSASRPQDRQFILSSKKLLLSDSGFYLCAGDRTGQETQYFGPGTRLLVL.

V gene TRBV5-8 combines with J gene TRBJ2-5; 10 bases fit TRBD1. Germline lookup yields CDR1 SGHTS and CDR2 YDEGEE. With V trimmed by 2 bases and J by 5 bases, 6 bases remained unmatched. CDR3 length: 15 amino acids. CDR3 bases: TGTGCCAGCAGCTTCGGGACAGGGGAGGGGGAGACCCAGTACTTC. This encodes CASSFGTGEGETQYF.

The chain uses TRBV18 and TRBJ1-2, with 7 bases identical to TRBD1. J lost 2 bases, V lost 4 bases, and 7 bases had no gene match. The germline V gene has CDR1 KGHSH and CDR2 LQKENI. This CDR3 comprises 15 residues. CDR3 protein: CASSQRQGLNYGYTF. CDR3 in DNA: TGTGCCAGCTCACAAAGACAGGGATTGAACTATGGCTACACCTTC.

A single count supports this clone. The J gene is TRBJ2-1, the V gene TRBV15, with D perhaps being TRBD1 or TRBD2 (7 bases each). The CDR3 contains 13 residues. Germline V gene lookup returns CDR1 LNHNV and CDR2 YYDKDF (reference sequence). Trimming took off 5 bases at V and 6 bases at J, with 11 bases between the two ends. The CDR3 loop reads CATSPGGGNEQFF. As DNA, the CDR3 is TGTGCCACCAGCCCAGGGGGGGGCAATGAGCAGTTCTTC. The full variable domain, in which reference TRBV15 and TRBJ2-1 provide the parts outside the CDR3, is DAMVIQNPRYQVTQFGKPVTLSCSQTLNHNVMYWYQQKSSQAPKLLFHYYDKDFNNEADTPDNFQSRRPNTSFCFLDIRSPGLGDTAMYLCATSPGGGNEQFFGPGTRLTVL.

J is TRBJ1-1 and V is TRBV16, with D possibly being TRBD1 (5 bases). CDR1 is KGHSY, CDR2 FQNENV, per germline. The V gene lost 4 bases and the J gene lost 6 bases, with 9 bases spanning the gap. This CDR3 is built from 12 residues. The CDR3 loop reads CASSLQGAEAFF. The CDR3, as DNA: TGTGCCAGCAGCCTTCAGGGAGCTGAAGCTTTCTTT. Based on the CDR3 plus reference TRBV16 and TRBJ1-1, the full variable domain is GEEVAQTPKHLVRGEGQKAKLYCAPIKGHSYVFWYQQVLKNEFKFLISFQNENVFDETGMPKERFSAKCLPNSPCSLEIQATKLEDSAVYFCASSLQGAEAFFGQGTRLTVV.

This chain links TRBV5-1 with TRBJ1-2, with 8 bases aligning to TRBD1. Germline CDR1 SGHRS, CDR2 YFSETQ. This CDR3 has 13 residues. After removal of 7 bases from V and 8 bases from J, the junction contained 10 bases not matched to a gene. CDR3 loop: CASQTITGGGYTF. The DNA of the CDR3 is TGCGCCAGCCAAACGATAACAGGGGGAGGCTACACCTTC.

The gene calls are TRBV30 and TRBJ2-1; 7 positions match TRBD2. The V gene's germline CDR1 is GTSNPN and CDR2 SVGIG (reference sequence). V shed 2 bases, J shed 10 bases, and the junction held 5 bases outside the gene matches. The CDR3 is made up of 12 amino acids. The CDR3: CAWSTTSVEQFF. Here the CDR3 DNA reads TGTGCCTGGAGTACAACTAGCGTGGAGCAGTTCTTC.

V is TRBV5-1 and J is TRBJ2-7; 8 positions match TRBD1. The germline gives CDR1 SGHRS, CDR2 YFSETQ. The CDR3 sequence is 14 residues long. After removal of 4 bases from V and 0 bases from J, the junction contained 3 bases not matched to a gene. CDR3 in amino acids: CASSPGQVSYEQYF. As DNA, the CDR3 is TGCGCCAGCAGCCCGGGACAGGTCTCCTACGAGCAGTACTTC. Supplemented by reference TRBV5-1 and TRBJ2-7, the full variable domain reads KAGVTQTPRYLIKTRGQQVTLSCSPISGHRSVSWYQQTPGQGLQFLFEYFSETQRNKGNFPGRFSGRQFSNSRSEMNVSTLELGDSALYLCASSPGQVSYEQYFGPGTRLTVT.

This sequence joins TRBV13 and TRBJ2-5; tentative D call: TRBD1 (7 bases). The germline V gene encodes CDR1 PRHDT and CDR2 FYEKMQ (reference sequence). This CDR3 spans 15 amino acids. Trimming pared 3 bases from V and 1 base from J, leaving 12 bases between. DNA for the CDR3: TGTGCCAGCAGCTTCCAGGGGGGACTCCAAGAGACCCAGTACTTC. Its protein product is CASSFQGGLQETQYF. The full variable domain, with the rest looked up from reference TRBV13 and TRBJ2-5, is AAGVIQSPRHLIKEKRETATLKCYPIPRHDTVYWYQQGPGQDPQFLISFYEKMQSDKGSIPDRFSAQQFSDYHSELNMSSLELGDSALYFCASSFQGGLQETQYFGPGTRLLVL.

This chain joins TRBV29-1 and TRBJ2-5, with D perhaps TRBD1 or TRBD2 (6 bases each). CDR1 is SQVTM and CDR2 is ANQGSEA in the germline V gene. Trimming took off 7 bases at V and 5 bases at J, with 14 bases between the two ends. This CDR3 contains 12 residues. The CDR3 reads CSALGGRETQYF. The CDR3 DNA reads as TGCAGCGCCCTGGGGGGCCGCGAGACCCAGTACTTC.

The V gene is TRBV7-8, the J gene TRBJ1-4; maybe TRBD1 (5 bases). Per germline, CDR1 SGHVS and CDR2 FQNEAQ. V was shortened by 2 bases and J by 4 bases, with 11 bases between the two germline ends. The CDR3 extends over 15 amino acids. CDR3 region: CASSLRDSINEKLFF. The CDR3 DNA reads as TGTGCCAGCAGCTTAAGGGACTCAATTAATGAAAAACTGTTTTTT.